This TCR beta chain was identified in a study of glioma-infiltrating T cells. General study points: Very few CDR3 sequences were shared between tissue and blood. Non-neoplastic patients had below-expected tissue-blood divergence, while all gliomas exceeded expectation.

The iRepertoire nested amplicon-rescue multiplex PCR amplified TCR alpha and beta CDR3s from RNA. TCRdb itself ran the multiplex PCR reads through MiXCR, one entry per CDR3 protein. The sample shows roughly 120,000 distinct CDR3 sequences, under 30% of them seen only once. The CDR3 spans 15 residues. Germline trimming cut 3 bases from V and 2 bases from J; bases unmatched to any gene: 6. Germline lookup yields CDR1 SGHRS and CDR2 YFSETQ. This clonotype was observed at least ten times. Its specificity is not known. Sequencing was carried out using glioma tissue, nonneoplastic brain tissue, or PBMCs (not recorded which). The genes are TRBV5-1 and TRBJ2-3, with 7 bases aligning to TRBD2. The TCR sequence derives from a human donor with low-grade glioma or glioblastoma, undergoing nonglioma brain surgery, or in good health (not recorded which). Written as DNA, the CDR3 is TGCGCCAGCAGCTCGGAGCGGGGAGACACAGATACGCAGTATTTT. Residues: CASSSERGDTDTQYF.